The T cell receptor (beta chain) described here comes from a study of Graves' ophthalmopathy and Graves' hyperthyroidism (dated by TCRdb to the late 2010s). Context from the whole study: Peripheral blood was collected before any treatment was given, at the time of initial diagnosis. Once sampling was done, hyperthyroidism patients were given methimazole at a starting dose of 30 mg daily, while ophthalmopathy patients were given high-dose intravenous methylprednisolone. To explore V-J signatures distinguishing ophthalmopathy from hyperthyroidism, a discovery set of about 99 patients (fewer than 45 ophthalmopathy, over 55 stable hyperthyroidism) was enrolled. The study used TCR beta repertoire signatures to distinguish Graves' ophthalmopathy from Graves' hyperthyroidism and to predict progression to ophthalmopathy. In more than five hyperthyroidism patients, T-cell repertoires of thyroid tissue and blood were compared. For independent validation, a separate cohort was made up of around 19 hyperthyroidism patients plus 17 patients who later progressed from hyperthyroidism to ophthalmopathy. In total, some 140 blood samples were TCR-sequenced: 43 ophthalmopathy, under 80 hyperthyroidism and some 17 hyperthyroidism-to-ophthalmopathy patients.

In its sample, this clonotype was seen many times. The antigen it recognizes is unknown. No base qualities exist here, and no much larger clone lies one base off it. The full study reports these points: Most of the expanded thyroid clonotypes with a frequency above 0.001 were also detected in blood, and it was suggested that the thyroid immune response may be reflected by blood repertoires. No statistical method was used to set the sample size in advance, and the investigators knew which group each participant was assigned to. In cross-validation, the 13-signature model distinguished ophthalmopathy from stable hyperthyroidism with approximately 88% sensitivity and around 81% specificity, and in the test set the corresponding values were approximately 80% and 68%. In validation, the model predicted ophthalmopathy progression with more than 55% sensitivity and 72.22% specificity; some 13 predicted patients were CT-confirmed with GO in a median of approximately six months.

For repertoire sequencing, the TCR beta CDR3 regions were amplified from RNA transcripts. The first round was an RT-PCR using HTBI primers with the Qiagen OneStep RT-PCR kit, and this first round was followed by a second-round multiplex PCR, then size selection and purification. The libraries underwent paired-end sequencing with 100 bp reads on an Illumina HiSeq2000. Turning to the authors' computational methods: SOAPnuke was used to process the reads, removing any read that contained adapters or uncalled bases, had a mean Phred below 15, or lacked an exact match to the constant primer or identifier. COPE v1.2.5 was used to merge high-quality paired reads. Unique nucleotide sequences were defined as clonotypes and aligned to IMGT TRB V, D and J references using MiTCR v1.1. Only V-J combinations with frequency above 0.0001 were analysed, covering 99% to 99.2% of repertoires. For each V-J combination, a TCR clonal expansion and chaos score was defined as F50 clonal expansion divided by the chaos observed in the TCRdist matrix. Welch's t-statistics and random forest were used to reduce the features to about a dozen V-J combinations, which were then used as input to a naive Bayes classifier. The similarity between thyroid and blood repertoires was quantified using the Morisita-Horn index. The public reads were reanalyzed by TCRdb: fastp trimming at Q25, MiXCR alignment, in-frame beta chains only. Entries are consolidated by CDR3 protein sequence, retaining the most common genes and DNA. Clone size and V and J calls follow TCRdb, not the original study. This sample gives about 340,000 distinct CDR3 sequences in total; 17% of them show up just once. The ten largest make up over 9% of the sample.

CDR1 and CDR2 are drawn from the germline V gene: MNHEY, SVGEGT. Cut back by 2 bases and 6 bases, the V and J ends lie 11 bases apart. Its CDR3 holds 14 amino acids, cysteine through phenylalanine. The DNA shown is the 42-base CDR3, in frame from base 1. Ophthalmopathy patients had moderately to severely active disease, Clinical Activity Score of at least 3, NOSPECS grade of at least 4, and disease duration under 3 months. Patients with other autoimmune diseases, uncontrolled infections, pregnancy or lactation were excluded. Diagnosis relied on clinical symptoms, serum thyroxine, TRAb, thyroid ultrasound and orbital computed tomography. PBMCs were isolated from 8 to 10 ml of fresh peripheral blood by Ficoll-Paque density gradient centrifugation. Total RNA was extracted using Trizol reagent, and RNA quality was checked on an Agilent 2100 Bioanalyzer.

The V and J genes are TRBV6-2 or TRBV6-3 and TRBJ1-5; no D gene call is confident. The sequenced sample was peripheral blood. The sequence was collected from an adult man with Graves' ophthalmopathy. The DNA sequence reads TGTGCCAGCAGTTACGGGCTAACCGGTCAGCCCCAGCATTTT. The encoded protein is CASSYGLTGQPQHF.